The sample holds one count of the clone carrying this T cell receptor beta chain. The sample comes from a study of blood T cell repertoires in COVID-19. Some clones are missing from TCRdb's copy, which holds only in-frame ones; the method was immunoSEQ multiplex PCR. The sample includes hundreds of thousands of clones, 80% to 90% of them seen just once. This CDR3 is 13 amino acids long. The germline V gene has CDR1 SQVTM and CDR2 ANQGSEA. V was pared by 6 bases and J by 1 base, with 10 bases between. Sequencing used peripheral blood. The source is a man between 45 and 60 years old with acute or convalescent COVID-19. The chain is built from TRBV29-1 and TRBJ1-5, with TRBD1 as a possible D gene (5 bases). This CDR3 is CSVRVGSNQPQHF. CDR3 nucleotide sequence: TGCAGCGTCAGGGTCGGGAGCAATCAGCCCCAGCATTTT.